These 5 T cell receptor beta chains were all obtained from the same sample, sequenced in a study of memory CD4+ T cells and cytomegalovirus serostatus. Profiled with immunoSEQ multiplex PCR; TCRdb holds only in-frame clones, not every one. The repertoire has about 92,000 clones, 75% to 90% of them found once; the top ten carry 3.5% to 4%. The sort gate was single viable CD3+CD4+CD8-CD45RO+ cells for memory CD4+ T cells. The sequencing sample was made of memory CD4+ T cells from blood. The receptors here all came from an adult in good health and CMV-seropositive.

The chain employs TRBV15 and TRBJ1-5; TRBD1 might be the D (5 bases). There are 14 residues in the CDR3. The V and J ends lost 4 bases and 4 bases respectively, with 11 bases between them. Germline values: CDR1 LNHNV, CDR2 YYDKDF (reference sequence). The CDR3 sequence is CATSIGDPNQPQHF. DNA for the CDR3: TGTGCCACCAGCATAGGGGACCCAAATCAGCCCCAGCATTTT. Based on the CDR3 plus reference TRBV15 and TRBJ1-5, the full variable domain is DAMVIQNPRYQVTQFGKPVTLSCSQTLNHNVMYWYQQKSSQAPKLLFHYYDKDFNNEADTPDNFQSRRPNTSFCFLDIRSPGLGDTAMYLCATSIGDPNQPQHFGDGTRLSIL.

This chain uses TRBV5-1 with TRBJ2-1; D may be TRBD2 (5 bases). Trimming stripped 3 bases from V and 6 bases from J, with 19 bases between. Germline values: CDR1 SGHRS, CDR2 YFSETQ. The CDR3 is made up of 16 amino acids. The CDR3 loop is CASSSRTHLPINEQFF. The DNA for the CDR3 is TGCGCCAGCAGCTCTAGGACTCATCTCCCTATCAATGAGCAGTTCTTC.

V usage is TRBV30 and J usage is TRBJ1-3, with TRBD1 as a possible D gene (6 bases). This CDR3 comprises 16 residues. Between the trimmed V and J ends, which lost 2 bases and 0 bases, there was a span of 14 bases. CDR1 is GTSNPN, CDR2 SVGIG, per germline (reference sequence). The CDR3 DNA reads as TGTGCCTGGAGTCCTGGGACATCTTACTCTGGAAACACCATATATTTT. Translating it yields CAWSPGTSYSGNTIYF.

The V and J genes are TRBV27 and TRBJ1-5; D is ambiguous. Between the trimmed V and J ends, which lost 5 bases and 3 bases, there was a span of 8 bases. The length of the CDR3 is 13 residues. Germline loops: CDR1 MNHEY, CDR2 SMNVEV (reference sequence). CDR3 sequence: CASSLQYNQPQHF. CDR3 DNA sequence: TGTGCCAGCAGTCTCCAATACAATCAGCCCCAGCATTTT.

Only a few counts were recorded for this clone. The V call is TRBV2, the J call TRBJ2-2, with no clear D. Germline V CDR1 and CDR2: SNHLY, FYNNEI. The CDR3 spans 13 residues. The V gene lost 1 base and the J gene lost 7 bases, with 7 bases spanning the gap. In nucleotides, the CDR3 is TGTGCCAGCAGTGAAGTGGATGGCGGGGAGCTGTTTTTT. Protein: CASSEVDGGELFF.